Listed here are 30 T cell receptor beta chains from one sample, sequenced in a study of T cell responses to AZD1222 COVID-19 vaccine. Repertoires were generated with immunoSEQ multiplex PCR, while TCRdb's copy carries only in-frame clones and drops some. The table has over 95,000 clones, roughly nine tenths seen once; the top ten hold about 9%. The sample here was peripheral blood, taken 28 days after the second AZD1222 dose. The receptors derive from an adult who received the AZD1222 COVID-19 vaccine.

The chain combines TRBV5-8 with TRBJ2-3, with TRBD2 matching 7 bases. V shed 8 bases, J shed 2 bases, and the junction held 8 bases outside the gene matches. The germline gives CDR1 SGHTS, CDR2 YDEGEE. The CDR3 has 14 residues. This CDR3 reads CARGRRDYTDTQYF. Written as DNA, the CDR3 is TGTGCCAGGGGTCGGCGGGACTACACAGATACGCAGTATTTT.

This clone has a single count. This rearrangement joins TRBV5-1 to TRBJ2-7, with TRBD2 matching 7 bases. Germline loops: CDR1 SGHRS, CDR2 YFSETQ. The CDR3 totals 14 residues. J lost 0 bases, V lost 2 bases, and 2 bases had no gene match. This CDR3 reads CASSFGGGSYEQYF. The CDR3 DNA reads TGCGCCAGCAGCTTCGGCGGGGGCTCCTACGAGCAGTACTTC.

V usage is TRBV10-3 and J usage is TRBJ2-2, with 12 nucleotides matching TRBD1. This CDR3 has 14 amino acids. The germline V gene has CDR1 ENHRY and CDR2 SYGVKD. The V and J ends lost 11 bases and 5 bases, in that order; junction bases with no gene match: 6. The CDR3 region has the DNA TGTGCCCTGAGGGGACAGGGGGCGACCGGGGAGCTGTTTTTT. It is translated as CALRGQGATGELFF.

The chain uses TRBV28 and TRBJ1-5; no definite D call. The V gene lost 5 bases and the J gene lost 4 bases, with 18 bases spanning the gap. The CDR3 loop spans 16 amino acids. Germline CDR1 reads MDHEN; CDR2 reads SYDVKM. The CDR3 bases are TGTGCCAGCAGTCCCCGCCGCGGGTTTGGAAATCAGCCCCAGCATTTT. It encodes CASSPRRGFGNQPQHF.

The gene calls are TRBV6-5 and TRBJ2-3; 8 bases are a match to TRBD1. Germline lookup yields CDR1 MNHEY and CDR2 SVGAGI. The CDR3 covers 13 residues. V shed 6 bases and J 3 bases; nucleotides not matched to a gene: 2. The CDR3 nucleotides read TGTGCCAGCAGGGACAGGGCGACAGATACGCAGTATTTT. The encoded protein is CASRDRATDTQYF.

The chain links TRBV11-2 to TRBJ2-4; 10 nucleotides align to TRBD2. Germline CDR1 SGHAT, CDR2 FQNNGV. The CDR3 consists of 16 residues. The J segment lost 3 bases and the V segment lost 6 bases, leaving 8 bases of the junction unmatched. The CDR3 DNA reads as TGTGCCAGCAGGCGAGCGGGAGGGGGGGGCAAAAACATTCAGTACTTC. It encodes CASRRAGGGGKNIQYF.

The gene calls are TRBV5-8 and TRBJ2-2, with 10 positions matching TRBD2. The CDR3 loop spans 16 amino acids. V lost 1 base, J lost 3 bases, and 3 bases stayed unmatched. The germline gives CDR1 SGHTS, CDR2 YDEGEE. The CDR3 nucleotides read TGTGCCAGCAGCTTGTCTCTAGCGGGAGACACCGGGGAGCTGTTTTTT. This gives the protein CASSLSLAGDTGELFF. The whole variable domain, filled in from reference TRBV5-8 and TRBJ2-2, reads EAGVTQSPTHLIKTRGQQATLRCSPISGHTSVYWYQQALGLGLQFLLWYDEGEERNRGNFPPRFSGRQFPNYSSELNVNALELEDSALYLCASSLSLAGDTGELFFGEGSRLTVL.

This chain connects TRBV5-5 to TRBJ1-1, with unresolved D. The length of the CDR3 is 13 residues. The germline gives CDR1 SGHKS, CDR2 YYEKEE (reference sequence). Deletions cut 0 bases from V and 4 bases from J, with 7 bases between. The CDR3 DNA is TGTGCCAGCAGCTTGGCCACTGTCACTGAAGCTTTCTTT. It is translated as CASSLATVTEAFF.

This chain links TRBV2 with TRBJ2-1; 7 nucleotides agree with TRBD2. V dropped 3 bases and J dropped 7; count of bases not matched to a gene: 3. Germline values: CDR1 SNHLY, CDR2 FYNNEI. CDR3 length equals 13 residues. CDR3 DNA: TGTGCCAGCAGTGATGGCGGGAGAAATGAGCAGTTCTTC. This translates into CASSDGGRNEQFF.

The genes are TRBV5-4 and TRBJ1-6; D uncertain. Germline V gene lookup returns CDR1 SGHNT and CDR2 YYREEE (reference sequence). This CDR3 has 12 amino acids. V lost 0 bases and J lost 8, with 3 bases in between. The chain's CDR3 is CASSLDYSPLHF. The DNA for the CDR3 is TGTGCCAGCAGCTTGGACTATTCACCCCTCCACTTT.

The V call is TRBV18, the J call TRBJ2-5; D perhaps matches TRBD2 (6 bases). CDR3 length equals 15 residues. The ends were cut back, 1 base at V and 2 bases at J, with 11 bases in the middle. Germline lookup yields CDR1 KGHSH and CDR2 LQKENI. The DNA of the CDR3 is TGTGCCAGCTCACCACGGAACGGGGGTCAAGAGACCCAGTACTTC. Translation: CASSPRNGGQETQYF.

This rearrangement joins TRBV28 to TRBJ2-5; a possible D gene is TRBD1 (6 bases). Germline CDR1 and CDR2: MDHEN and SYDVKM. V lost 6 bases and J lost 0, with 17 bases in between. The CDR3 consists of 16 residues. Here the CDR3 DNA reads TGTGCCAGCAGCCTAGCCAGGGGCCGTGACCAAGAGACCCAGTACTTC. Its protein is CASSLARGRDQETQYF.

This chain connects TRBV4-3 to TRBJ1-1, with no clear D. V lost 0 bases to trimming and J lost 4 bases, with 12 bases between them. The V gene's germline CDR1 is LGHNA and CDR2 YSLEER. This CDR3 region has 15 residues. Written as DNA, the CDR3 is TGCGCCAGCAGCCAAGATGGAAAGGGCCGCACTGAAGCTTTCTTT. This codes for CASSQDGKGRTEAFF.

The rearrangement joins TRBV18 to TRBJ2-5, with D perhaps matching TRBD2 (5 bases). V was pared by 6 bases and J by 5 bases, with 10 bases between. There are 12 residues in the CDR3. The germline V gene has CDR1 KGHSH and CDR2 LQKENI. The CDR3 DNA is TGTGCCAGCTCCAGCGGAACCGAGACCCAGTACTTC. It encodes CASSSGTETQYF.

This chain links TRBV7-9 with TRBJ2-3; perhaps TRBD1 as D (5 bases). The CDR3 covers 14 residues. V was cut by 1 base and J by 4 bases, with 9 bases left in between. Germline V gene sequence: CDR1 SEHNR, CDR2 FQNEAQ (reference sequence). The CDR3 DNA is TGTGCCAGCAGCTTAGTCACAGGATCAGATACGCAGTATTTT. As protein: CASSLVTGSDTQYF. The entire variable domain, with the rest obtained from reference TRBV7-9 and TRBJ2-3, is as follows: DTGVSQNPRHKITKRGQNVTFRCDPISEHNRLYWYRQTLGQGPEFLTYFQNEAQLEKSRLLSDRFSAERPKGSFSTLEIQRTEQGDSAMYLCASSLVTGSDTQYFGPGTRLTVL.

This chain connects TRBV2 to TRBJ2-6; the D is unclear. This CDR3 contains 13 residues. Trimming took off 6 bases at V and 3 bases at J, with 6 bases between the two ends. Germline CDR1 and CDR2: SNHLY and FYNNEI. CDR3 nucleotide sequence: TGTGCCAGCAGCCCAAGTGGGGCCAACGTCCTGACTTTC. Protein: CASSPSGANVLTF.

The V gene is TRBV28, the J gene TRBJ1-1; D is possibly TRBD1 (6 bases). V shed 6 bases and J shed 4 bases, with 9 bases lying between them. Germline CDR1 is MDHEN and CDR2 is SYDVKM. There are 12 residues in the CDR3. The CDR3 bases are TGTGCCAGCAGACAGGGCCTCACTGAAGCTTTCTTT. It translates to CASRQGLTEAFF. The full variable domain, rest sourced from reference TRBV28 and TRBJ1-1, is DVKVTQSSRYLVKRTGEKVFLECVQDMDHENMFWYRQDPGLGLRLIYFSYDVKMKEKGDIPEGYSVSREKKERFSLILESASTNQTSMYLCASRQGLTEAFFGQGTRLTVV.

In regard to this clone: This could be a read error, since a much larger clone is one nucleotide away. The chain joins TRBV11-2 to TRBJ2-2, with no clear D. This CDR3 spans 12 amino acids. Trimming cost V 5 bases and J 3 bases, with 4 bases left between them. Germline V gives CDR1 SGHAT, CDR2 FQNNGV. The CDR3 DNA reads as TGTGCCAGCAGCCCCTACACCGGGGAGCTGTTTTTT. It specifies CASSPYTGELFF.

A word on this clone: The sample has other DNA sequences that encode this CDR3 too. The V call is TRBV15, the J call TRBJ1-5; 8 nucleotides line up with TRBD1. Unmatched junction bases numbered 10, after V lost 5 bases and J lost 1 base. The CDR3 contains 17 residues. In germline, CDR1 is LNHNV, CDR2 YYDKDF (reference sequence). DNA of the CDR3: TGTGCCACCAGCTCACTCCGACAGGGGCTCAGCAATCAGCCCCAGCATTTT. Translated: CATSSLRQGLSNQPQHF. Full variable domain (outside the CDR3, taken from reference TRBV15 and TRBJ1-5): DAMVIQNPRYQVTQFGKPVTLSCSQTLNHNVMYWYQQKSSQAPKLLFHYYDKDFNNEADTPDNFQSRRPNTSFCFLDIRSPGLGDTAMYLCATSSLRQGLSNQPQHFGDGTRLSIL.

The chain couples TRBV18 to TRBJ2-1; the match to TRBD2 covers 7 bases. V was clipped by 2 bases and J by 1 base; unmatched bases: 5. Germline loops: CDR1 KGHSH, CDR2 LQKENI. The CDR3 runs 16 residues. This chain's CDR3 is CASSPDREVSYNEQFF. In nucleotides, the CDR3 is TGTGCCAGCTCACCAGACCGGGAGGTTTCCTACAATGAGCAGTTCTTC.

J is TRBJ2-1 and V is TRBV3-1 (or the pseudogene TRBV3-2), with 7 bases aligning to TRBD2. The CDR3 loop spans 13 amino acids. Per germline, CDR1 LGHDT and CDR2 YNNKEL (reference sequence). The CDR3 loop reads CAPSGKSYNEQFF. In nucleotides, the CDR3 is TGTGCGCCAAGCGGGAAGTCGTACAATGAGCAGTTCTTC.

This chain connects TRBV7-8 to TRBJ2-7; 7 bases fit TRBD2. This CDR3 region has 15 residues. The trim removed 1 base at V and 2 bases at J, leaving 5 bases unmatched. Germline V CDR1 and CDR2: SGHVS, FQNEAQ. CDR3 region: CASSLGVGGTYEQYF. In DNA form, the CDR3 reads TGTGCCAGCAGCTTAGGGGTGGGAGGGACCTACGAGCAGTACTTC.

The rearrangement links TRBV5-1 to TRBJ1-1; 11 nucleotides align to TRBD1. V shed 4 bases and J 4 bases; nucleotides not matched to a gene: 3. Germline values: CDR1 SGHRS, CDR2 YFSETQ. The CDR3 length is 14 residues. CDR3 nucleotide sequence: TGCGCCAGCAGCGCCGGGACAGGGGGCACTGAAGCTTTCTTT. Its translation: CASSAGTGGTEAFF.

This clone was seen a single time. J is TRBJ1-1 and V is TRBV28; a weak D match, TRBD1 (5 bases). Germline V gives CDR1 MDHEN, CDR2 SYDVKM. With 9 bases removed from V and 0 bases from J, the gap between germline ends came to 17 bases. The CDR3 covers 15 residues. CDR3 amino acids: CARGREGLLNTEAFF. The CDR3 coding sequence is TGTGCCAGAGGCAGGGAGGGACTGCTGAACACTGAAGCTTTCTTT.

This chain joins TRBV5-1 and TRBJ2-3; D possibly corresponds to TRBD2 (5 bases). CDR3 length: 15 residues. V lost 0 bases, J lost 0 bases, and 8 bases lay in between. Germline V CDR1 and CDR2: SGHRS, YFSETQ. DNA for the CDR3: TGCGCCAGCAGCTTGGGAGGGAAAAGCACAGATACGCAGTATTTT. Protein product: CASSLGGKSTDTQYF.

The chain carries TRBV28 and TRBJ1-4; tentatively, D is TRBD1 (5 bases). Germline CDR1 and CDR2: MDHEN and SYDVKM. Trimming pared 6 bases from V and 0 bases from J, leaving 8 bases between. This CDR3 has 14 residues. CDR3 region: CASSVTATNEKLFF. The CDR3, as DNA: TGTGCCAGCAGCGTGACAGCAACTAATGAAAAACTGTTTTTT. Looking up the rest from reference TRBV28 and TRBJ1-4 gives the full variable domain: DVKVTQSSRYLVKRTGEKVFLECVQDMDHENMFWYRQDPGLGLRLIYFSYDVKMKEKGDIPEGYSVSREKKERFSLILESASTNQTSMYLCASSVTATNEKLFFGSGTQLSVL.

The chain employs TRBV5-1 and TRBJ2-1, with a possible D match to TRBD2 (5 bases). CDR3 length: 14 amino acids. V lost 2 bases, J lost 2 bases, and 8 bases lay in between. Germline V CDR1 and CDR2: SGHRS, YFSETQ. Here the CDR3 DNA reads TGCGCCAGCAGCTTAAGCGGAGCCTACAATGAGCAGTTCTTC. Translating it yields CASSLSGAYNEQFF.

The gene calls are TRBV6-5 and TRBJ2-2; 7 bases agree with TRBD1. The CDR3 has 14 amino acids. Trimming cost V 6 bases and J 1 base; bases outside gene matches: 2. Germline V gene sequence: CDR1 MNHEY, CDR2 SVGAGI. The CDR3 loop reads CASRGQLNTGELFF. Here the CDR3 DNA reads TGTGCCAGCAGGGGACAGTTGAACACCGGGGAGCTGTTTTTT.

This sequence joins TRBV6-2 or TRBV6-3 and TRBJ1-1; 8 nucleotides align to TRBD1. V lost 5 bases and J lost 4; bases outside the gene matches: 3. Germline V CDR1 and CDR2: MNHEY, SVGEGT. The CDR3 spans 13 residues. CDR3 in DNA: TGTGCCAGCAGTAAACAGGGGGTCACTGAAGCTTTCTTT. Amino acids: CASSKQGVTEAFF.

The chain has TRBV30 and TRBJ2-5; unclear D gene. The CDR3 covers 13 residues. Trimming stripped 4 bases from V and 2 bases from J, with 11 bases between. Germline V lookup: CDR1 GTSNPN, CDR2 SVGIG (reference sequence). The CDR3 bases are TGTGCCTGGACGGGCGGCCTTCAAGAGACCCAGTACTTC. Translated, it gives CAWTGGLQETQYF.